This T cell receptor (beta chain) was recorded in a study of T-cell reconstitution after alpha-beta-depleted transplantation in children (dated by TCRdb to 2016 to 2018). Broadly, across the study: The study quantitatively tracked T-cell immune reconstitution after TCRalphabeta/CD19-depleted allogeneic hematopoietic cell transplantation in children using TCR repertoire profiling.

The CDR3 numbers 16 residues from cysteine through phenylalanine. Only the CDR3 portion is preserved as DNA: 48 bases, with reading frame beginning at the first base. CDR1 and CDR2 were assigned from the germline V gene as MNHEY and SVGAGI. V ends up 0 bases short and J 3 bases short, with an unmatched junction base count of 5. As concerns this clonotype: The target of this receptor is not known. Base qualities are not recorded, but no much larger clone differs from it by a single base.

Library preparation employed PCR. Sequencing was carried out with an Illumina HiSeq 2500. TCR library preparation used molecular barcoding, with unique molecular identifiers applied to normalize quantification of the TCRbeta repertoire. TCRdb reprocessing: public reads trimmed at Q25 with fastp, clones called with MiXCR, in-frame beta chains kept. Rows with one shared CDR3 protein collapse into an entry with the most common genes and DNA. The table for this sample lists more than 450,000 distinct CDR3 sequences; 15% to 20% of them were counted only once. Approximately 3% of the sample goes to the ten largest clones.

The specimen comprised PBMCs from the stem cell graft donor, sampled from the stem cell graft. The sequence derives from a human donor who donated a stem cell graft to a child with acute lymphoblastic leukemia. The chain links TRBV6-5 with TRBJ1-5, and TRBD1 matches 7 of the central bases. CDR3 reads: CASSYSGTANNQPQHF. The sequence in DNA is TGTGCCAGCAGTTACTCCGGGACAGCAAACAATCAGCCCCAGCATTTT.